This T cell receptor beta chain was identified during a study of T-cell memory formation after mild COVID-19. Study-wide context: Clustering of TCRs was largely donor specific.

The CDR3 sequence is 14 residues long. Trimming left V 1 base short and J 3 bases short, with 10 bases between. The germline CDR1 and CDR2 sequences are SGHAT and FQNNGV. TCRdb called the 5' RACE reads again in MiXCR, with one record for every CDR3 protein. The sample consists of about 250,000 distinct CDR3 sequences, about a sixth of them appearing once. Points from the study as a whole: CD4+ clones that contracted lay mainly in CM and EM; CD8+ ones lay in EMRA. CD4/CD8 balance characterized clones contracting day 15 to 85, and CD4+ skew characterized later expanders. A second wave of clones peaked on day 37, and their SARS-CoV-2 specificity went unconfirmed.

The sample holds a few counts of this clonotype. Its antigen is currently unknown. This chain uses TRBV11-2 with TRBJ2-7; D remains unclear. The clonotype was recovered from a man younger than 35 who had mild COVID-19 (a few samples of this study predate the infection). Cell type and time point are not known. Sequencing was done on a sample of PBMCs or a T cell subset sorted from them (not recorded which). CDR3 protein: CASSLGILHYEQYF. Written as DNA, the CDR3 is TGTGCCAGCAGCTTAGGAATTCTACACTACGAGCAGTACTTC.